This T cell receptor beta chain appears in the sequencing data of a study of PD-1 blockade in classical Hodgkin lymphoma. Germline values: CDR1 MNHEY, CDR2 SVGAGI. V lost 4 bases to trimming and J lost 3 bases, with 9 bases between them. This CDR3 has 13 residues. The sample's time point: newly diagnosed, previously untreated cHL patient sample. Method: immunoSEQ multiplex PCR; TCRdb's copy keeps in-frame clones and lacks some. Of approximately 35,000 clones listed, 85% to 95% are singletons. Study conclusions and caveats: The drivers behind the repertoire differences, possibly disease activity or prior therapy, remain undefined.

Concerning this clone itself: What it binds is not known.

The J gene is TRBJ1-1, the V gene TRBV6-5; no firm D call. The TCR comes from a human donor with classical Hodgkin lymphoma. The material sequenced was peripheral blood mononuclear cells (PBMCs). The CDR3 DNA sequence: TGTGCCAGCAGTTGGGTAGGCCACACTGAAGCTTTCTTT. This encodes CASSWVGHTEAFF.